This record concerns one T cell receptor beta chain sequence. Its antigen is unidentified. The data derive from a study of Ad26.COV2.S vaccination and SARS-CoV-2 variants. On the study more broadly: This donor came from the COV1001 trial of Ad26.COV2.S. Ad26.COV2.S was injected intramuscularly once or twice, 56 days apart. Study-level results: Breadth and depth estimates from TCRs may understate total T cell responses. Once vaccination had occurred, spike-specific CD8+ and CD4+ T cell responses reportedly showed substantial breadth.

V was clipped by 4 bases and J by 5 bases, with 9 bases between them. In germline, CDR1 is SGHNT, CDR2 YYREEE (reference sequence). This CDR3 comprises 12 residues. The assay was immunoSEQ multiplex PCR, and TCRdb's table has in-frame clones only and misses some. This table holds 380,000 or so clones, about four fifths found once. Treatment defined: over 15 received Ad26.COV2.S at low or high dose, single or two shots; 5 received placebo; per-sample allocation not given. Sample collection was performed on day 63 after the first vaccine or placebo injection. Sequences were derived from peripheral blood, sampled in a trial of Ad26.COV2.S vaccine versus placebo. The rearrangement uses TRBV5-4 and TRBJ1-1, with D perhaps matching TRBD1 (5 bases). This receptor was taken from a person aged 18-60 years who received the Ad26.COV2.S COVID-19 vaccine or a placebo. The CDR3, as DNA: TGTGCCAGCAGCCGGGGGGGTACTGAAGCTTTCTTT. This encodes CASSRGGTEAFF.